One and the same sample provided the 31 T cell receptor beta chains below, sequenced in a study of blood T cell repertoires in COVID-19. Measured with immunoSEQ multiplex PCR; TCRdb has only the in-frame clones, and not every one. The table has approximately 170,000 clones, roughly 88% seen once; the top ten hold 1.2%. Sequencing was done on a sample of peripheral blood. These receptors all stem from a man aged 55 to 70 who had recovered from COVID-19.

The chain has TRBV5-1 and TRBJ2-7, with D possibly matching TRBD1 (5 bases). This CDR3 spans 14 amino acids. Trimming took 3 bases from V and 0 from J, leaving 10 bases between them. Germline V gives CDR1 SGHRS, CDR2 YFSETQ. The CDR3 region has the DNA TGCGCCAGCAGCTCACCCCAGGGCTCCTACGAGCAGTACTTC. Protein: CASSSPQGSYEQYF. Full variable domain (outside the CDR3, taken from reference TRBV5-1 and TRBJ2-7): KAGVTQTPRYLIKTRGQQVTLSCSPISGHRSVSWYQQTPGQGLQFLFEYFSETQRNKGNFPGRFSGRQFSNSRSEMNVSTLELGDSALYLCASSSPQGSYEQYFGPGTRLTVT.

In its sample, this clone was seen once. This chain links TRBV7-3 with TRBJ1-1, with D possibly matching TRBD1 (6 bases). The CDR3 extends over 13 amino acids. Deletions cut 5 bases from V and 1 base from J, with 8 bases between. Germline lookup yields CDR1 SGHTA and CDR2 FQGTGA. CDR3 in amino acids: CASSGRGNTEAFF. As DNA, the CDR3 is TGTGCCAGCAGCGGCAGGGGGAACACTGAAGCTTTCTTT.

Comment on this clone: In the same sample, other DNA sequences code for this CDR3. This sequence joins TRBV7-2 and TRBJ1-1; D ambiguous. Germline CDR1 reads SGHTA; CDR2 reads FQGNSA. CDR3 length: 13 amino acids. Trimming cost V 5 bases and J 5 bases, with 12 bases left between them. The CDR3: CASSLQTRTEAFF. CDR3 coding DNA: TGTGCCAGCAGCCTCCAGACACGGACTGAAGCTTTCTTT.

This chain links TRBV6-5 with TRBJ1-4; D remains ambiguous. V gave up 6 bases and J gave up 7 bases, with 12 bases separating them. This CDR3 is 13 amino acids long. CDR1 is MNHEY, CDR2 SVGAGI, per germline. The CDR3 loop reads CASSQEGSEKLFF. The CDR3 region has the DNA TGTGCCAGCAGCCAAGAGGGTAGTGAAAAACTGTTTTTT.

The chain recombines TRBV7-2 with TRBJ1-2; maybe TRBD1 (6 bases). Germline V gives CDR1 SGHTA, CDR2 FQGNSA. The length of the CDR3 is 16 residues. V lost 2 bases and J 7 bases, leaving 20 bases between the germline ends. The CDR3 protein is CASSLSGGAGETGYTF. The CDR3 bases are TGTGCCAGCAGCTTATCGGGGGGCGCGGGAGAGACTGGCTACACCTTC. Combining the CDR3 with reference TRBV7-2 and TRBJ1-2 gives the whole variable domain GAGVSQSPSNKVTEKGKDVELRCDPISGHTALYWYRQSLGQGLEFLIYFQGNSAPDKSGLPSDRFSAERTGGSVSTLTIQRTQQEDSAVYLCASSLSGGAGETGYTFGSGTRLTVV.

The chain employs TRBV5-1 and TRBJ2-5, with TRBD1 matching 12 bases. J gave up 5 bases and V 4 bases, and 9 bases lay outside the gene matches. The CDR3 loop spans 16 amino acids. The germline V gene has CDR1 SGHRS and CDR2 YFSETQ. The CDR3 region has the DNA TGCGCCAGCAGCGGAATGCCGGGACAGGGGGCCGAGACCCAGTACTTC. The encoded protein is CASSGMPGQGAETQYF.

The chain employs TRBV4-1 and TRBJ2-7; TRBD2 agrees at 11 bases. Germline loops: CDR1 MGHRA, CDR2 YSYEKL. The CDR3 sequence is 17 residues long. V was pared by 2 bases and J by 2 bases, with 8 bases of the junction left unmatched. The CDR3 protein is CASSQRLAGGTTYEQYF. The CDR3 DNA follows: TGCGCCAGCAGCCAACGCCTAGCGGGGGGTACCACCTACGAGCAGTACTTC.

This clone was detected once. The chain links TRBV3-1 (or the pseudogene TRBV3-2) to TRBJ1-3, with 7 bases aligning to TRBD1. Per the germline V gene, CDR1 is LGHDT and CDR2 is YNNKEL (reference sequence). The CDR3 consists of 15 residues. V dropped 1 base and J dropped 4; count of bases not matched to a gene: 4. The CDR3 DNA follows: TGTGCCAGCAGCCAAGTTAGGGGGCGAGGAAACACCATATATTTT. Its protein product is CASSQVRGRGNTIYF.

The chain recombines TRBV19 with TRBJ1-5, with D maybe TRBD1 (5 bases). The germline V and J ends were trimmed by 5 bases and 1 base, with 6 bases remaining between them. There are 13 residues in the CDR3. Germline CDR1 is LNHDA and CDR2 is SQIVND (reference sequence). The CDR3 DNA sequence: TGTGCCAGTAGTCGGGGGAGCAATCAGCCCCAGCATTTT. Its translation is CASSRGSNQPQHF.

This sequence joins TRBV6-1 and TRBJ1-6, with a weak D call TRBD1 (6 bases). CDR3 length equals 15 residues. Germline V lookup: CDR1 MNHNS, CDR2 SASEGT. The V gene lost 2 bases and the J gene lost 6 bases, with 11 bases spanning the gap. The CDR3 region is CASSERVDSNSPLHF. The CDR3 DNA reads TGTGCCAGCAGTGAAAGGGTGGACAGTAATTCACCCCTCCACTTT.

The rearrangement joins TRBV7-5 to TRBJ1-6; TRBD1 is the table's D call, not checked against the DNA. TRBV7-5 has pseudogene status. The CDR3 is made up of 15 amino acids. CDR3 protein: CARSHSGHYNSPLHF. The CDR3 region has the DNA TGTGCCAGAAGTCATTCCGGACACTATAATTCACCCCTCCACTTT.

This sequence joins TRBV25-1 and TRBJ1-3; no clear D. The germline V gene has CDR1 MGHDK and CDR2 SYGVNS. V lost 6 bases and J 0 bases, leaving 6 bases between the germline ends. The CDR3 totals 13 residues. The chain's CDR3 is CASSLPSGNTIYF. CDR3 sequence (DNA): TGTGCCAGCAGCCTACCCTCTGGAAACACCATATATTTT.

The chain has TRBV6-5 and TRBJ1-2; D ambiguous. The germline V gene has CDR1 MNHEY and CDR2 SVGAGI. The V end was cut by 6 bases, the J end by 2 bases, with 13 bases between. This CDR3 has 14 amino acids. The CDR3 DNA is TGTGCCAGCAGAAAAACTGATCAAAACTATGGCTACACCTTC. Translating gives CASRKTDQNYGYTF.

The chain carries TRBV3-1 (or the pseudogene TRBV3-2) and TRBJ1-1, with 10 bases matching TRBD1. Losses at the gene ends were 1 base for V and 5 bases for J; bases not matched to a gene: 7. This CDR3 is 16 amino acids long. CDR1 and CDR2 (germline): LGHDT, YNNKEL (reference sequence). The chain's CDR3 is CASSQGAWTGGTEAFF. The CDR3 DNA follows: TGTGCCAGCAGCCAAGGAGCATGGACAGGGGGGACTGAAGCTTTCTTT.

V is TRBV9 and J is TRBJ2-3; 8 bases match TRBD2. The germline V gene has CDR1 SGDLS and CDR2 YYNGEE. The CDR3 runs to 16 residues. J was trimmed by 3 bases and V by 3 bases; bases with no gene match: 9. CDR3 loop: CASSEIAGSRTDTQYF. Written as DNA, the CDR3 is TGTGCCAGCAGCGAAATAGCGGGATCGAGAACAGATACGCAGTATTTT.

V is TRBV11-2 and J is TRBJ1-6, with 8 bases matching TRBD1. This CDR3 region has 17 residues. Looked up from germline, CDR1 is SGHAT and CDR2 is FQNNGV. The V segment lost 1 base and the J segment 11 bases; nucleotides outside the gene matches: 13. Here the CDR3 reads CASSLGGAGGRRTPLHF. CDR3 nucleotides: TGTGCCAGCAGCTTAGGGGGGGCAGGGGGCAGGAGGACACCCCTCCACTTT.

The V call is TRBV12-3 or TRBV12-4, the J call TRBJ2-7, with 7 bases identical to TRBD2. Unmatched junction bases numbered 4, after V lost 5 bases and J lost 3 bases. This CDR3 is 13 amino acids long. The chain's CDR3 is CASSRLADYEQYF. The CDR3, as DNA: TGTGCCAGCAGTAGGCTAGCGGACTACGAGCAGTACTTC.

The chain recombines TRBV5-6 with TRBJ1-2, with D perhaps matching TRBD1 (6 bases). Germline CDR1 reads SGHDT; CDR2 reads YYEEEE. Trimming left V 0 bases short and J 4 bases short, with 10 bases between. There are 14 residues in the CDR3. The CDR3 protein is CASSLEQGSYGYTF. CDR3 nucleotides: TGTGCCAGCAGCTTGGAGCAGGGGAGCTATGGCTACACCTTC.

The V gene is TRBV7-9, the J gene TRBJ2-1; 9 bases are a match to TRBD1. The CDR3 spans 11 residues. Germline CDR1 reads SEHNR; CDR2 reads FQNEAQ (reference sequence). V trimming: 11 bases; J trimming: 10 bases; junction bases outside the gene matches: 6. The CDR3 region has the DNA TGTGCCGCGGACAGGGGTTTGGAGCAGTTCTTC. Its translation is CAADRGLEQFF.

The genes are TRBV19 and TRBJ2-2; TRBD1 is a possible D gene (6 bases). Germline CDR1 and CDR2: LNHDA and SQIVND (reference sequence). Trimming stripped 3 bases from V and 0 bases from J, with 11 bases between. There are 16 residues in the CDR3. The CDR3 region has the DNA TGTGCCAGTAGTATCCCTACAGGGCCGAACACCGGGGAGCTGTTTTTT. Residues: CASSIPTGPNTGELFF.

This clone appeared once. V is TRBV12-3 or TRBV12-4 and J is TRBJ2-7; the D gene is possibly TRBD1 (6 bases). The CDR3 runs 11 residues. V lost 11 bases and J lost 3, with 11 bases in between. The CDR3 DNA reads as TGTGCCCGCGTAGGGGGCTACGAGCAGTACTTC. Translated, it gives CARVGGYEQYF.

This clone was observed a few times. The chain carries TRBV28 and TRBJ1-5, with TRBD1 matching 10 bases. The germline V gene has CDR1 MDHEN and CDR2 SYDVKM. The CDR3 length is 16 residues. With V trimmed by 4 bases and J by 5 bases, 8 bases remained unmatched. The CDR3 coding sequence is TGTGCCAGCAGTTCGACAGGGGGCGGCTCGTATCAGCCCCAGCATTTT. This sequence encodes CASSSTGGGSYQPQHF.

The chain employs TRBV6-2 or TRBV6-3 and TRBJ1-6; D may be TRBD1 (6 bases). The germline V and J ends were trimmed by 2 bases and 4 bases, with 15 bases remaining between them. The CDR3 loop spans 17 amino acids. The germline gives CDR1 MNHEY, CDR2 SVGEGT. CDR3 nucleotides: TGTGCCAGCAGTTACGTCGGGACATTTCAGTATAATTCACCCCTCCACTTT. Translation: CASSYVGTFQYNSPLHF.

A single count supports this clone. The chain uses TRBV19 and TRBJ1-1, with TRBD1 matching over 11 bases. Germline lookup yields CDR1 LNHDA and CDR2 SQIVND (reference sequence). The V segment lost 3 bases and the J segment 3 bases; nucleotides outside the gene matches: 0. The CDR3 spans 14 residues. CDR3 coding DNA: TGTGCCAGTAGTATGGGACAGGGGGACACTGAAGCTTTCTTT. The encoded protein is CASSMGQGDTEAFF.

The chain carries TRBV7-3 and TRBJ2-2; unclear D gene. The length of the CDR3 is 13 residues. Looked up from germline, CDR1 is SGHTA and CDR2 is FQGTGA. Deletions cut 4 bases from V and 2 bases from J, with 5 bases between. The CDR3 bases are TGTGCCAGCAGCTCACTAAACACCGGGGAGCTGTTTTTT. Translating gives CASSSLNTGELFF. The full variable domain, rest sourced from reference TRBV7-3 and TRBJ2-2, is GAGVSQTPSNKVTEKGKYVELRCDPISGHTALYWYRQSLGQGPEFLIYFQGTGAADDSGLPNDRFFAVRPEGSVSTLKIQRTERGDSAVYLCASSSLNTGELFFGEGSRLTVL.

This rearrangement joins TRBV7-3 to TRBJ2-7; a possible D gene is TRBD2 (5 bases). There are 14 residues in the CDR3. CDR1 SGHTA and CDR2 FQGTGA come from the germline V gene. V lost 9 bases and J 0 bases, leaving 15 bases between the germline ends. The CDR3 protein is CASSPGSTSYEQYF. The CDR3 DNA is TGTGCCAGTTCGCCGGGATCCACCTCCTACGAGCAGTACTTC. Together with reference TRBV7-3 and TRBJ2-7, the CDR3 gives the full variable domain: GAGVSQTPSNKVTEKGKYVELRCDPISGHTALYWYRQSLGQGPEFLIYFQGTGAADDSGLPNDRFFAVRPEGSVSTLKIQRTERGDSAVYLCASSPGSTSYEQYFGPGTRLTVT.

The rearrangement links TRBV2 to TRBJ2-2; tentative D call: TRBD1 (5 bases). The CDR3 length is 14 residues. Trimming cost V 11 bases and J 0 bases, with 13 bases left between them. Germline-derived CDR1 and CDR2 are SNHLY and FYNNEI. The DNA of the CDR3 is TGTGCCGGGAAACAGGTTACGAACACCGGGGAGCTGTTTTTT. Its protein is CAGKQVTNTGELFF.

The chain is built from TRBV6-2 or TRBV6-3 and TRBJ2-7; 9 bases fit TRBD1. This CDR3 contains 16 residues. The V gene's germline CDR1 is MNHEY and CDR2 SVGEGT. V shed 5 bases, J shed 3 bases, and the junction held 11 bases outside the gene matches. CDR3 residues: CASSRPPGQGLYEQYF. The CDR3, as DNA: TGTGCCAGCAGTCGACCGCCGGGACAGGGCCTCTACGAGCAGTACTTC.

This chain joins TRBV19 and TRBJ1-5; 8 bases align to TRBD1. The CDR3 sequence is 17 residues long. Trimming cost V 7 bases and J 0 bases; bases outside gene matches: 11. Germline CDR1 is LNHDA and CDR2 is SQIVND (reference sequence). DNA of the CDR3: TGTGCCAGTAAACCCCAATCGACAGGGGTTAGCAATCAGCCCCAGCATTTT. Protein sequence: CASKPQSTGVSNQPQHF. Filled out from reference TRBV19 and TRBJ1-5, the complete variable domain reads DGGITQSPKYLFRKEGQNVTLSCEQNLNHDAMYWYRQDPGQGLRLIYYSQIVNDFQKGDIAEGYSVSREKKESFPLTVTSAQKNPTAFYLCASKPQSTGVSNQPQHFGDGTRLSIL.

This chain joins TRBV18 and TRBJ2-7; perhaps TRBD1 as D (5 bases). This CDR3 is built from 15 residues. Germline V CDR1 and CDR2: KGHSH, LQKENI. V dropped 0 bases and J dropped 3 bases, with 12 bases sitting between them. The CDR3 reads CASSPPLATGYEQYF. In nucleotides, the CDR3 is TGTGCCAGCTCACCACCGCTTGCCACAGGCTACGAGCAGTACTTC.

This CDR3 is CAISDGDRGVDDTQYF. CDR3 sequence (DNA): TGTGCCATCAGTGACGGGGACAGGGGGGTCGATGATACGCAGTATTTT. The rearrangement links TRBV10-3 to TRBJ2-3, with 11 nucleotides matching TRBD1. Germline values: CDR1 ENHRY, CDR2 SYGVKD. J gave up 6 bases and V 3 bases, and 8 bases lay outside the gene matches. The CDR3 totals 16 residues.